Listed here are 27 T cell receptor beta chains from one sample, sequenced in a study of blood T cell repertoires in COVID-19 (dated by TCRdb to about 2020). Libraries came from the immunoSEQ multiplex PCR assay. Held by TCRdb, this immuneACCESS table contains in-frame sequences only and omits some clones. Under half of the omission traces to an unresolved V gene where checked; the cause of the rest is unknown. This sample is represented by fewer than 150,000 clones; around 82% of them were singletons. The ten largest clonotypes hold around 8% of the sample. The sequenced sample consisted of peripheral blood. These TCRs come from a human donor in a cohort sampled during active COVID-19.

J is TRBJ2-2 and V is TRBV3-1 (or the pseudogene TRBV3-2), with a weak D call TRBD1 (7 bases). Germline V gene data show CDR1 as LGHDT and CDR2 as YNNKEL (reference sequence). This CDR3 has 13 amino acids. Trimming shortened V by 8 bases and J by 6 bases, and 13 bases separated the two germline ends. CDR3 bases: TGTGCCAGCGCGCAGGGGGAGGCCGGGGAGCTGTTTTTT. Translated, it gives CASAQGEAGELFF.

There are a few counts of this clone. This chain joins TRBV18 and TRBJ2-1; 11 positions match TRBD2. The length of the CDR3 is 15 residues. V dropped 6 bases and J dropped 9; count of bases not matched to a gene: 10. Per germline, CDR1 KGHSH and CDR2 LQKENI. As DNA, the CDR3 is TGTGCCAGCTCCCCTACTAGCGGGGGAGGAACTGAGCAGTTCTTC. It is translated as CASSPTSGGGTEQFF.

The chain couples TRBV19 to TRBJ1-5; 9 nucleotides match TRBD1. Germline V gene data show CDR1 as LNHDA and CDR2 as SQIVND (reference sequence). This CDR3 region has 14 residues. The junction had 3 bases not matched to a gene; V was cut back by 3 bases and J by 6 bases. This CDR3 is CASSMGQGSQPQHF. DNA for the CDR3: TGTGCCAGTAGTATGGGACAGGGCAGTCAGCCCCAGCATTTT. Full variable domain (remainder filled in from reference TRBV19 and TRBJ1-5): DGGITQSPKYLFRKEGQNVTLSCEQNLNHDAMYWYRQDPGQGLRLIYYSQIVNDFQKGDIAEGYSVSREKKESFPLTVTSAQKNPTAFYLCASSMGQGSQPQHFGDGTRLSIL.

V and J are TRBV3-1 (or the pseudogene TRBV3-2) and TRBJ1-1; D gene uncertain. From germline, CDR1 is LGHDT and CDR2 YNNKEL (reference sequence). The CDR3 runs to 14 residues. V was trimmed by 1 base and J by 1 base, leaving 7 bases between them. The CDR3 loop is CASSQGYGNTEAFF. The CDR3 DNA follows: TGTGCCAGCAGCCAAGGGTACGGGAACACTGAAGCTTTCTTT.

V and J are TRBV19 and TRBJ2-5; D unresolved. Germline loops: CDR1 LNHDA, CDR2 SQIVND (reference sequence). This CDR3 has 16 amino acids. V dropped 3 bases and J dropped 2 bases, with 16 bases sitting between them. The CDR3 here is CASSIRVRMKQETQYF. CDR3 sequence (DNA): TGTGCCAGTAGTATCCGGGTCCGGATGAAACAAGAGACCCAGTACTTC.

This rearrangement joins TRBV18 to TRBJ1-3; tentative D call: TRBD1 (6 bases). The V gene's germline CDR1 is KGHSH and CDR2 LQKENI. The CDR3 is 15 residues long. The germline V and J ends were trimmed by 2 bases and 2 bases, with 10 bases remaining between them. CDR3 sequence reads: CASSPRDNTGNTIYF. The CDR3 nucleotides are TGTGCCAGCTCACCAAGGGACAACACTGGAAACACCATATATTTT.

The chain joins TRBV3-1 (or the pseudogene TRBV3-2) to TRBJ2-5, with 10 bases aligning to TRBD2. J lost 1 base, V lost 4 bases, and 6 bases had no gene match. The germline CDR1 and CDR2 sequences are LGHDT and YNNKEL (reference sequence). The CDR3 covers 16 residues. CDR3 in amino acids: CASSRGLADSQETQYF. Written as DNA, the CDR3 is TGTGCCAGCAGCCGTGGACTAGCGGACTCCCAAGAGACCCAGTACTTC.

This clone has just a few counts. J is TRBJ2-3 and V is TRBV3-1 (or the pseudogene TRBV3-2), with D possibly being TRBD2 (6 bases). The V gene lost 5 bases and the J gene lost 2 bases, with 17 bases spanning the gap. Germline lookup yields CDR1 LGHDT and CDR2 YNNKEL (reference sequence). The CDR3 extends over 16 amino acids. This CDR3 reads CASSVRRGLNTDTQYF. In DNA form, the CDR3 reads TGTGCCAGCAGCGTAAGGCGGGGCCTAAACACAGATACGCAGTATTTT.

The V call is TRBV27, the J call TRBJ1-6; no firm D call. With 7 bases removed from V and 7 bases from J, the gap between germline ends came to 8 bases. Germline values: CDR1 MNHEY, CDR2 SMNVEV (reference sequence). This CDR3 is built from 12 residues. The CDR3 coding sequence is TGTGCCAGCACAAAGCCCAATTCACCCCTCCACTTT. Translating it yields CASTKPNSPLHF.

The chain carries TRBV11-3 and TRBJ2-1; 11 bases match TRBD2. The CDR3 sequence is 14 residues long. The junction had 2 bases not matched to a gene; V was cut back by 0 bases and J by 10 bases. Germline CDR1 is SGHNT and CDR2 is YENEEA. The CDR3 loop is CASSLDLAGGEQFF. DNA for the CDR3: TGTGCCAGCAGCTTAGATCTAGCGGGGGGCGAGCAGTTCTTC.

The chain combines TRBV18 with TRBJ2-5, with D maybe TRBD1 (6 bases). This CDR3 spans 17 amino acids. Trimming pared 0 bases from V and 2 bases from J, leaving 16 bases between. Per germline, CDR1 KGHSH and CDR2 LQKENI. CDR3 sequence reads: CASSPPTTNRDQETQYF. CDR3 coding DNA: TGTGCCAGCTCACCACCGACCACCAACAGGGATCAAGAGACCCAGTACTTC. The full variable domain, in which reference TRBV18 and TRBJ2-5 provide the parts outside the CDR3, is NAGVMQNPRHLVRRRGQEARLRCSPMKGHSHVYWYRQLPEEGLKFMVYLQKENIIDESGMPKERFSAEFPKEGPSILRIQQVVRGDSAAYFCASSPPTTNRDQETQYFGPGTRLLVL.

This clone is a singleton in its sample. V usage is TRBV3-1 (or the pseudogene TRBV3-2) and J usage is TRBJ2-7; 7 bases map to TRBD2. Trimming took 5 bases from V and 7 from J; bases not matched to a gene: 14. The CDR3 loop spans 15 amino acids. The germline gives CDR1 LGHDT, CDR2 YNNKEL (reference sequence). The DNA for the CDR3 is TGTGCCAGCAGCTCCAGCCTAGCGGCCCCGGGAGAGCAGTACTTC. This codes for CASSSSLAAPGEQYF.

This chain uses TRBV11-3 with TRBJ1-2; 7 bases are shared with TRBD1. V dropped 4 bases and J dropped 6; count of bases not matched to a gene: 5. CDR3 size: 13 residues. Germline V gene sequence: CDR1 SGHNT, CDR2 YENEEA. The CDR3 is CASSSGQQNGYTF. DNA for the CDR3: TGTGCCAGCAGCTCGGGACAGCAGAATGGCTACACCTTC.

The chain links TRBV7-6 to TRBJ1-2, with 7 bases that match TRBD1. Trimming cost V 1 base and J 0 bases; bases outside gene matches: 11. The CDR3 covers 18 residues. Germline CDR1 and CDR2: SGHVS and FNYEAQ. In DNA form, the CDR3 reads TGTGCCAGCAGCTTAGTAGGGTTCACAGGGGCCCCTAACTATGGCTACACCTTC. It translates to CASSLVGFTGAPNYGYTF.

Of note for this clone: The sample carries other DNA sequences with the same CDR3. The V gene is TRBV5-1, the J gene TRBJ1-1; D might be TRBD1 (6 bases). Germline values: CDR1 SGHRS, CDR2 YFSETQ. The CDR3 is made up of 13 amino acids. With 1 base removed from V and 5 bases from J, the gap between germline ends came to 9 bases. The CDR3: CASSLLGGTEAFF. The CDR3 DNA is TGCGCCAGCAGCTTGCTAGGGGGAACTGAAGCTTTCTTT.

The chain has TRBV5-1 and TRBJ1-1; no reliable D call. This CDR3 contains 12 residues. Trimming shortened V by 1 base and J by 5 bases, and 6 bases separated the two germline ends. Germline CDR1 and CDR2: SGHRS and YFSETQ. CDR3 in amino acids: CASSLPSTEAFF. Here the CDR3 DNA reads TGCGCCAGCAGCTTGCCGTCTACTGAAGCTTTCTTT. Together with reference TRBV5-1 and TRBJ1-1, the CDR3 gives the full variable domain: KAGVTQTPRYLIKTRGQQVTLSCSPISGHRSVSWYQQTPGQGLQFLFEYFSETQRNKGNFPGRFSGRQFSNSRSEMNVSTLELGDSALYLCASSLPSTEAFFGQGTRLTVV.

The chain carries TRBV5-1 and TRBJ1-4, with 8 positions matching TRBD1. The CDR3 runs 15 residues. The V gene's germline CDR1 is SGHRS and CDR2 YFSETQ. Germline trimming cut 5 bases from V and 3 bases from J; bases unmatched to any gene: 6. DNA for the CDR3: TGCGCCAGCAGTAGTGGACAGGGTCCTAATGAAAAACTGTTTTTT. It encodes CASSSGQGPNEKLFF. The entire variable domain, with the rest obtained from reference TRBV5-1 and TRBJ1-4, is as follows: KAGVTQTPRYLIKTRGQQVTLSCSPISGHRSVSWYQQTPGQGLQFLFEYFSETQRNKGNFPGRFSGRQFSNSRSEMNVSTLELGDSALYLCASSSGQGPNEKLFFGSGTQLSVL.

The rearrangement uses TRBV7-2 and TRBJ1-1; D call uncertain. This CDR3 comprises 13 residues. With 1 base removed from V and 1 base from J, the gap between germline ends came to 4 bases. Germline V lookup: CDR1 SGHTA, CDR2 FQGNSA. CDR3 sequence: CASSLGQNTEAFF. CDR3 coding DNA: TGTGCCAGCAGCTTAGGACAGAACACTGAAGCTTTCTTT.

This CDR3 is CASSQDWPRSDYGYTF. CDR3 sequence (DNA): TGCGCCAGCAGCCAAGATTGGCCTAGGAGCGACTATGGCTACACCTTC. The V call is TRBV4-1, the J call TRBJ1-2, with unresolved D. V was trimmed by 0 bases and J by 3 bases, leaving 14 bases between them. This CDR3 spans 16 amino acids. CDR1 is MGHRA, CDR2 YSYEKL, per germline.

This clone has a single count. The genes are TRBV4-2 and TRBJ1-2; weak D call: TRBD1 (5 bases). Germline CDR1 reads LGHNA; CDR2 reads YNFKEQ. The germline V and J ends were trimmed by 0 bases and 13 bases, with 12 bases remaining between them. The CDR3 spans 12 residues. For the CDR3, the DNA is TGTGCCAGCAGCCAAGAGGCCAGGGCCTCCACCTTC. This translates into CASSQEARASTF.

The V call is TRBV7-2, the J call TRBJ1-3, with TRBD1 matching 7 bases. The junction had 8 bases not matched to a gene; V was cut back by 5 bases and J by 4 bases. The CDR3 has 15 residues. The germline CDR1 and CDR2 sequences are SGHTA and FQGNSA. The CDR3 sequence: CASSTRQGSGNTIYF. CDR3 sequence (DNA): TGTGCCAGCAGCACTCGACAGGGCTCAGGAAACACCATATATTTT.

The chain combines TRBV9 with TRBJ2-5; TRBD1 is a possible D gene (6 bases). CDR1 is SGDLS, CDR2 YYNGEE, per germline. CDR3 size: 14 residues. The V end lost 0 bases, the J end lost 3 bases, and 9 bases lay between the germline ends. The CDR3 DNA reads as TGTGCCAGCAGCGTAGAAGGACAGAAAGAGACCCAGTACTTC. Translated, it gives CASSVEGQKETQYF.

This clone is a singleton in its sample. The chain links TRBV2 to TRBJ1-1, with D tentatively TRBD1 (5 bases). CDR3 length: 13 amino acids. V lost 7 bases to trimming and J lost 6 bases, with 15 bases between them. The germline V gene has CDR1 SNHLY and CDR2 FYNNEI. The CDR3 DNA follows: TGTGCCAGCATAGCGGCAGGGCCCCCTGAAGCTTTCTTT. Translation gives CASIAAGPPEAFF.

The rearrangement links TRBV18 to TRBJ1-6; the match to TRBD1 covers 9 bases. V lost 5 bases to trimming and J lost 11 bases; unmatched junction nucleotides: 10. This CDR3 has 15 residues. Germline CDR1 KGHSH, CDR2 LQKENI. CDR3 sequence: CASSTDRGAGAPLHF. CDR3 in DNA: TGTGCCAGCTCAACGGACAGGGGCGCAGGGGCACCCCTCCACTTT.

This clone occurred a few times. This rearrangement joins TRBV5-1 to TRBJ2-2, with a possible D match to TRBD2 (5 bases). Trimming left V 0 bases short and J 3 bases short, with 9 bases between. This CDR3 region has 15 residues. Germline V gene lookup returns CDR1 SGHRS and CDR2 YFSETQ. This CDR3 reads CASSLARRDTGELFF. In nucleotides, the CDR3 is TGCGCCAGCAGCTTGGCCAGGCGGGACACCGGGGAGCTGTTTTTT.

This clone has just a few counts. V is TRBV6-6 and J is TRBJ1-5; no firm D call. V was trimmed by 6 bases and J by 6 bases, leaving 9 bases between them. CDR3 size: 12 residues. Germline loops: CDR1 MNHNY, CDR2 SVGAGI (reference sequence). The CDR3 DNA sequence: TGTGCCAGCAGCCCGGTCTCTCAGCCCCAGCATTTT. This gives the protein CASSPVSQPQHF.

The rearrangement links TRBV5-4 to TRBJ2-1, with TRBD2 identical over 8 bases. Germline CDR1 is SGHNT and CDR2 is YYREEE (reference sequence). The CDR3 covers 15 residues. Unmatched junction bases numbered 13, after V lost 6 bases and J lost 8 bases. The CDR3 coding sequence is TGTGCCAGCACCCCGGGAGGGGGTGAGTTCCATGAGCAGTTCTTC. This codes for CASTPGGGEFHEQFF.